This T cell receptor (beta chain) was observed in a study of T-cell memory formation after mild COVID-19. As for the study in general: The two donors had largely donor-specific TCR clusters.

5'RACE, which relied on constant-segment primers, yielded TCR alpha and TCR beta cDNA libraries carrying sample barcodes and UMIs. TCRdb reanalysed the 5' RACE reads using MiXCR and keeps one entry per CDR3 protein. Here the sample spans roughly 350,000 distinct CDR3 sequences, around 28% being singletons. Study observations and caveats: Day 15 to 85 contracting clones showed balanced CD4/CD8; later expanders leaned CD4+. Mainly in CM and EM were contracting CD4+ clones; CD8+ were in EMRA.

Trimming took 4 bases from V and 4 from J, leaving 13 bases between them. CDR1 and CDR2 (germline): KGHSH, LQKENI. The CDR3 totals 14 residues. Worth noting for this clonotype: Its target is unknown.

The chain joins TRBV18 to TRBJ1-1; no definite D call. Input material: PBMCs or a T cell subset sorted from them (not recorded which). This clonotype was sampled from an adult woman who had mild COVID-19 (a few samples of this study predate the infection). Cell type and time point are not known. DNA of the CDR3: TGTGCCAGCTCACTCGAACGGGGTAGCACTGAAGCTTTCTTT. Its translation is CASSLERGSTEAFF.